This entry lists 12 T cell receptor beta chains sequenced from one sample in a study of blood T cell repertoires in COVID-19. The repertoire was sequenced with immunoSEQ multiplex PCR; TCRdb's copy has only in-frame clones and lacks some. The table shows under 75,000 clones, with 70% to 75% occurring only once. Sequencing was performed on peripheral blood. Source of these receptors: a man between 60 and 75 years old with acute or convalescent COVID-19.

CDR3: CASSWGDHRDGGYTF. The CDR3 DNA reads as TGTGCCAGCAGCTGGGGGGATCACCGGGACGGTGGCTACACCTTC. This sequence joins TRBV5-5 and TRBJ1-2; D perhaps matches TRBD1 (5 bases). The V end lost 3 bases, the J end lost 7 bases, and 19 bases lay between the germline ends. This CDR3 contains 15 residues. Germline V CDR1 and CDR2: SGHKS, YYEKEE (reference sequence).

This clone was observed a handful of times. This chain's CDR3 is CASSLSGADYGYTF. CDR3 bases: TGTGCCAGCAGTTTATCAGGGGCAGACTATGGCTACACCTTC. The chain has TRBV28 and TRBJ1-2; D might be TRBD1 (6 bases). CDR1 MDHEN and CDR2 SYDVKM come from the germline V gene. The V and J ends lost 1 base and 3 bases respectively, with 9 bases between them. This CDR3 comprises 14 residues.

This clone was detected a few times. The CDR3 spells CASRRPMTSGTYEQYF. CDR3 bases: TGTGCCAGCAGACGTCCCATGACTAGCGGGACCTACGAGCAGTACTTC. The chain couples TRBV27 to TRBJ2-7, with 11 bases that match TRBD2. Germline CDR1 is MNHEY and CDR2 is SMNVEV (reference sequence). The length of the CDR3 is 16 residues. V lost 6 bases to trimming and J lost 2 bases; unmatched junction nucleotides: 9.

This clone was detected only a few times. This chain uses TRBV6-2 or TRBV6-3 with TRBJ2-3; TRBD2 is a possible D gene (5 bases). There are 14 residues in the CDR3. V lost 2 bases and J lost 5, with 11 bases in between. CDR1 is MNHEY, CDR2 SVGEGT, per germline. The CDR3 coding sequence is TGTGCCAGCAGTTACACTAGTCCCCGAGATACGCAGTATTTT. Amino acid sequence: CASSYTSPRDTQYF.

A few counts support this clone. The CDR3 reads CASSEAGVNTGELFF. The CDR3 coding sequence is TGTGCCAGCAGTGAAGCGGGAGTTAACACCGGGGAGCTGTTTTTT. This rearrangement joins TRBV6-1 to TRBJ2-2, with a possible D match to TRBD2 (5 bases). Deletions cut 0 bases from V and 2 bases from J, with 7 bases between. Germline assignment: CDR1 MNHNS and CDR2 SASEGT. The CDR3 has 15 amino acids.

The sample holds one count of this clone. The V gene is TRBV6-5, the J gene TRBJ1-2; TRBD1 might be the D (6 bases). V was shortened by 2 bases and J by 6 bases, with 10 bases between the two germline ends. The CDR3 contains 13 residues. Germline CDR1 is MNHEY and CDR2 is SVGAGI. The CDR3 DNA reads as TGTGCCAGCAGTTACACCAGGGGAAATGGCTACACCTTC. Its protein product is CASSYTRGNGYTF.

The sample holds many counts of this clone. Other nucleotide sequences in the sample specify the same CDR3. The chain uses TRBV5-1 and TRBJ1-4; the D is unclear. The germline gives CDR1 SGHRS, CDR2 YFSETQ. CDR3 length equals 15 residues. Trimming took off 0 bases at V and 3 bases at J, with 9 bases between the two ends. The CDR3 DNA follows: TGCGCCAGCAGCTTGGCCGCAGGATCTAATGAAAAACTGTTTTTT. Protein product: CASSLAAGSNEKLFF. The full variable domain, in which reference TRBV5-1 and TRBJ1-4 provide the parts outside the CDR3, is KAGVTQTPRYLIKTRGQQVTLSCSPISGHRSVSWYQQTPGQGLQFLFEYFSETQRNKGNFPGRFSGRQFSNSRSEMNVSTLELGDSALYLCASSLAAGSNEKLFFGSGTQLSVL.

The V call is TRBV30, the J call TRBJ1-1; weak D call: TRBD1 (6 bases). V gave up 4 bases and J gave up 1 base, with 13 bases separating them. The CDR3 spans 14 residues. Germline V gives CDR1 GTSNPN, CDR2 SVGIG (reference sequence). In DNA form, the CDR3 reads TGTGCCTGGATGGCAGGGGAGGGGAACACTGAAGCTTTCTTT. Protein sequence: CAWMAGEGNTEAFF.

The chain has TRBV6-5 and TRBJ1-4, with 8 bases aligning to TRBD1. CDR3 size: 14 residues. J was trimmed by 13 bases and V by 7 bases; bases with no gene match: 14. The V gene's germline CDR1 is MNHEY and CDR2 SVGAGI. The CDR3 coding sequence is TGTGCCAGCAAGATGGGACAGGAAATAATCGGACTGTTTTTT. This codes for CASKMGQEIIGLFF.

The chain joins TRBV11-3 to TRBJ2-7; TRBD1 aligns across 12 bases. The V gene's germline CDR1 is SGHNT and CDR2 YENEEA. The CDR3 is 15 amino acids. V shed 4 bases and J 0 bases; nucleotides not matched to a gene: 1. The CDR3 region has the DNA TGTGCCAGCAGCTCGGGACAGGGGGCCTCCTACGAGCAGTACTTC. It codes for CASSSGQGASYEQYF.

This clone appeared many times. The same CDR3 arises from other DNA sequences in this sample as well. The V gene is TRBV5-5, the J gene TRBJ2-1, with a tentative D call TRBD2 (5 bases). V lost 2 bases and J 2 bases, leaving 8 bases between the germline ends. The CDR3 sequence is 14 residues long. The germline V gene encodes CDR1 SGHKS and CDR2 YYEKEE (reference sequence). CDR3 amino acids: CASSFAGAYNEQFF. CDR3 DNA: TGTGCCAGCAGCTTCGCGGGCGCCTACAATGAGCAGTTCTTC.

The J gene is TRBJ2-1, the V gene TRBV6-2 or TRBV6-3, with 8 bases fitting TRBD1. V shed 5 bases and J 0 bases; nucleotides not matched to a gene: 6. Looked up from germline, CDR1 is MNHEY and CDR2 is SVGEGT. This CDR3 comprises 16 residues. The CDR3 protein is CASSTWTGSSYNEQFF. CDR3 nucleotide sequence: TGTGCCAGCAGTACCTGGACAGGGAGCTCCTACAATGAGCAGTTCTTC.